A selection of T cell receptor beta chains follows, all from one sample in a study of blood T cell repertoires in COVID-19. Clones were sequenced by immunoSEQ multiplex PCR, and TCRdb holds only the in-frame ones, with some missing. Among 300,000 or so clones listed, approximately 88% were seen once. Sequences were obtained from peripheral blood. These receptors all come from a woman in her 30s who had recovered from COVID-19. The CDR3 runs from the conserved cysteine through the conserved F or W. D genes are given only for firm matches. The size of a clone is reported for some rows only, either as once, few or many, or as a class for expanded clones.

TGTGCCAGCAGCTTACAGGGGCAGAGATACGAGCAGTACTTC	CASSLQGQRYEQYF	.	TRBV7-2	TRBJ2-7	.
TGTGCCAGCAGCTTAGAACCGGGGGAAAAACTGTTTTTT	CASSLEPGEKLFF	.	TRBV7-3	TRBJ1-4	.
TGTGCCAGCAGCTTAGCTACAGAAAACTATGGCTACACCTTC	CASSLATENYGYTF	.	TRBV7-2	TRBJ1-2	.
TGTGCCAGCAGCGCCAGGACAGGGAGCACAGATACGCAGTATTTT	CASSARTGSTDTQYF	TRBD1	TRBV9	TRBJ2-3	.
TGTGCCAGCAGCGCCGGGACAGGGAAGTCCAGGCACTATGGCTACACCTTC	CASSAGTGKSRHYGYTF	TRBD1	TRBV9	TRBJ1-2	.
TGTGCCAGTAGTACACCCTTGGACATCATTGCAACTAATGAAAAACTGTTTTTT	CASSTPLDIIATNEKLFF	.	TRBV19	TRBJ1-4	few
TGTGCCAGCTCACCCAGACAGGGGGCAGGAGAGACCCAGTACTTC	CASSPRQGAGETQYF	TRBD1	TRBV18	TRBJ2-5	.
TGTGCCAGCAGTGCCTTGACAGGCTCTGGGGCCAACGTCCTGACTTTC	CASSALTGSGANVLTF	.	TRBV27	TRBJ2-6	.
TGTGCCACCAGTGATCGGACAGGGTCAGGCTATGGCTACACCTTC	CATSDRTGSGYGYTF	TRBD1	TRBV24-1	TRBJ1-2	.
TGTGCCAGCAGCCAATGGGAGGGACAGGGTGGCGGCTACACCTTC	CASSQWEGQGGGYTF	TRBD1	TRBV4-2	TRBJ1-2	once
TGTGCCAGCAGTGAAAAGTGGCCCTCTGGAAACACCATATATTTT	CASSEKWPSGNTIYF	.	TRBV25-1	TRBJ1-3	.
TGCGCCAGCACAGCGAACACCGGGGAGCTGTTTTTT	CASTANTGELFF	.	TRBV5-1	TRBJ2-2	.
TGTGCCACCAGTGATTTTACAGGTCCCCGGCAGTTCTTC	CATSDFTGPRQFF	.	TRBV24-1	TRBJ2-1	.
TGTGCCAGCAGCCCTAAAACCAAGACAGGGACTGGGTCCTATAATTCACCCCTCCACTTT	CASSPKTKTGTGSYNSPLHF	TRBD1	TRBV13	TRBJ1-6	.
TGTGCCAGCAGGGTGAGTGATCAGCCCCAGCATTTT	CASRVSDQPQHF	.	TRBV28	TRBJ1-5	.
TGTGCCAGCAGCCACCTCAGACAGGGGACGGTCTACGAGCAGTACTTC	CASSHLRQGTVYEQYF	TRBD1	TRBV28	TRBJ2-7	.
TGTGCCAGCAGCGGACTTGGGGGCAGGGACACTGAAGCTTTCTTT	CASSGLGGRDTEAFF	.	TRBV9	TRBJ1-1	.
TGTGCCAGCTCATCGGGACAGGGGAACTACGAGCAGTACTTC	CASSSGQGNYEQYF	TRBD1	TRBV18	TRBJ2-7	.
TGTGCCAGCAGCTCGGGTGGCAATCAGCCCCAGCATTTT	CASSSGGNQPQHF	.	TRBV7-2	TRBJ1-5	.
TGTGCCAGCAGCCCCAACCAAGAGACCCAGTACTTC	CASSPNQETQYF	.	TRBV3-1/TRBV3-2	TRBJ2-5	.
TGCGCCAGCAGCTCTCTCGTGGATACGCAGTATTTT	CASSSLVDTQYF	.	TRBV5-1	TRBJ2-3	.
TGCGCCAGCAGCTTGGGGACAGGGAATTCACCCCTCCACTTT	CASSLGTGNSPLHF	TRBD1	TRBV5-1	TRBJ1-6	.
TGCGCCAGCAGTATGAGGATTGAAGGCACTGAAGCTTTCTTT	CASSMRIEGTEAFF	.	TRBV4-1	TRBJ1-1	.
TGTGCCAGCAGCAGTCCAGGGGCAGGAAAAGAGACCCAGTACTTC	CASSSPGAGKETQYF	.	TRBV6-5	TRBJ2-5	.
TGTGCCAGCAGCTGGGGGGGGTACGAGCAGTACTTC	CASSWGGYEQYF	TRBD2	TRBV7-2	TRBJ2-7	.